The source of this T cell receptor (beta chain) is a study of T cell clonotyping in hematopoietic cell transplantation (dated by TCRdb to 2020 to 2023). At the level of the whole study: In the study, approximately 140 blood samples were gathered from some 32 consecutive transplant recipients and their related donors. Patient recruitment ran from late 2015 to early 2017, and follow-up continued until late 2020 or death. Study-level results and caveats: Sample size was limited, and cells were not sorted, so CD4 and CD8 repertoire contributions could not be separated. Broader TCR repertoire diversity after transplant was predicted by Inverse Simpson Index values from donors and from recipients before transplant. After transplant, TCR diversity in recipients dropped, and pathologically expanded clonotypes climbed progressively between day 30 and day 180. Just a small fraction of recipient repertoires overlapped with donor repertoires, and more than 95% appeared de novo at the given depth.

Blood samples for TCR beta sequencing were provided by related transplant donors. Nuclei Lysis Solution was used to extract genomic DNA from fresh or cryopreserved unfractionated peripheral blood mononuclear cells. The germline V gene specifies SNHLY as CDR1 and FYNNEI as CDR2. Cut back by 10 bases and 2 bases, the V and J ends lie 13 bases apart. CDR3 length: 13 amino acids, cysteine to phenylalanine. Only the CDR3 DNA stays, 39 bases, in frame from base 1. The immunoSEQ assay, a bias-controlled multiplex PCR with V- and J-specific primers, was used to amplify TCR beta CDR3 regions from genomic DNA. A second PCR step added a proprietary barcode and Illumina adapter sequences to the CDR3 amplicons. CDR3 libraries were sequenced on an Illumina MiSeq instrument. In the paper's pipeline: Export and quality control were handled in immunoSEQ Analyzer 3.0, while downstream analyses relied on R Bioconductor and Immunarch. Repertoire metrics were calculated using only productive rearrangements within the normalized downsampled data set. Clonotypes larger than 5 templates in the normalized cohort were defined as pathologically expanded. The Inverse Simpson Index was used to measure repertoire diversity. CMV-specificity analyses were carried out on the non-normalized data set to capture all clonotypes. Drawn from immuneACCESS, this table holds only the in-frame rearrangements with V and J called that TCRdb kept. Clones are partly lost; checked studies trace under half to an unresolved V gene and leave the rest unexplained. V and J calls and clone size are copied from that table; D and trimming were computed from the DNA. The sample includes approximately 11,000 clones, with around 90% observed a single time. Around 0.8% of the sample lies in the top ten.

Note on this clone: No antigen is known for it. Within one base of it there is no much larger clone, and no base qualities were kept.

The V gene is TRBV2 and the J gene is TRBJ2-3; 7 matching bases give a weak D call of TRBD2. The sample taken for sequencing was peripheral blood mononuclear cells. The TCR comes from a woman in her 50s in good health. Some clones in this sample may be carry-over from other donors' samples. CDR3 protein: CAIPGGPTDTQYF. DNA sequence: TGTGCCATTCCGGGGGGCCCCACAGATACGCAGTATTTT. With all but the CDR3 taken from the reference TRBV2 and TRBJ2-3 genes, the full variable domain is: EPEVTQTPSHQVTQMGQEVILRCVPISNHLYFYWYRQILGQKVEFLVSFYNNEISEKSEIFDDQFSVERPDGSNFTLKIRSTKLEDSAMYFCAIPGGPTDTQYFGPGTRLTVL.